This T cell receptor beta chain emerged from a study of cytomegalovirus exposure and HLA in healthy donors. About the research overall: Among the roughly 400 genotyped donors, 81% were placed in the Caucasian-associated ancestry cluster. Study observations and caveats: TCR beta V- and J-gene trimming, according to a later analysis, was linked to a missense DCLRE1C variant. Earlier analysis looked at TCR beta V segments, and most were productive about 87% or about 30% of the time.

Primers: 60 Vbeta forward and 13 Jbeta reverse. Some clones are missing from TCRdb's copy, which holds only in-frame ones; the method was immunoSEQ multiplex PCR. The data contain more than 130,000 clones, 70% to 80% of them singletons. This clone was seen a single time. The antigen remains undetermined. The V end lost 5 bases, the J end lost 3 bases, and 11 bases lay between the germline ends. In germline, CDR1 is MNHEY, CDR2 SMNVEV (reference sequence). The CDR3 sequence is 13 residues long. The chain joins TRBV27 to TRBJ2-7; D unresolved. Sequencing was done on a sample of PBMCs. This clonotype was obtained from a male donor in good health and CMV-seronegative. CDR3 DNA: TGTGCCAGCAGTCTCCGAAGACACTACGAGCAGTACTTC. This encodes CASSLRRHYEQYF.